This T cell receptor (beta chain) was profiled in a study of blood T cell repertoires in COVID-19. The overall study: The analysed material was cDNA or gDNA that came from T cells, B-cell-depleted T cells, or PBMCs.

Germline CDR1 reads KGHSH; CDR2 reads LQKENI. The CDR3 has 15 residues. V lost 1 base to trimming and J lost 0 bases; unmatched junction nucleotides: 1. In the authors' methods: For nucleated cells, counts were estimated from reference gene primer amplification. The repertoire was sequenced with immunoSEQ multiplex PCR; TCRdb's copy has only in-frame clones and lacks some. D and trimming come from the DNA, and the V and J calls and clone size come from that table. The sample has some 220,000 clones, more than 65% seen once. The genes are TRBV18 and TRBJ1-1; the match to TRBD1 covers 8 bases. The sequence was obtained from a man aged 50-60 years with active or convalescent COVID-19. The sequenced sample was peripheral blood. The CDR3 region is CASSPRQGMNTEAFF. The CDR3 region has the DNA TGTGCCAGCTCACCACGACAGGGGATGAACACTGAAGCTTTCTTT.